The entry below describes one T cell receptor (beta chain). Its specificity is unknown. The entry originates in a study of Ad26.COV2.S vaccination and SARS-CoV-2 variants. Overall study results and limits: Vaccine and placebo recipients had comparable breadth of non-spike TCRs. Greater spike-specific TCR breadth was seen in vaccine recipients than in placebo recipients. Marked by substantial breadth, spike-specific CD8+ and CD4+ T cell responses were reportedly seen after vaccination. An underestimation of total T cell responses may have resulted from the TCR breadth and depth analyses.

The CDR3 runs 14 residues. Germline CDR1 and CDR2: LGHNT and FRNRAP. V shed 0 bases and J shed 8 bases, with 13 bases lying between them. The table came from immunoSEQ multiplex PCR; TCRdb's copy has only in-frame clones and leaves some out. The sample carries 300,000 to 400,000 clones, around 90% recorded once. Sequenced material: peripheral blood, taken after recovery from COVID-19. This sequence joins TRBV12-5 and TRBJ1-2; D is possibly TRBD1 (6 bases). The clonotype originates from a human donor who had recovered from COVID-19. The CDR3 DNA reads TGTGCTAGTGGTTTGGTAAGGGGGGGCCGCGGCTACACCTTC. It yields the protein CASGLVRGGRGYTF. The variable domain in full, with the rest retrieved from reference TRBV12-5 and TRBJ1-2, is DARVTQTPRHKVTEMGQEVTMRCQPILGHNTVFWYRQTMMQGLELLAYFRNRAPLDDSGMPKDRFSAEMPDATLATLKIQPSEPRDSAVYFCASGLVRGGRGYTFGSGTRLTVV.